Listed below are T cell receptor beta chains from one sample, sequenced in a study of blood T cell repertoires in COVID-19. Sequencing used immunoSEQ multiplex PCR; TCRdb keeps in-frame clones, though not all of them. The data show under 200,000 clones, 70% to 85% seen once. The specimen sequenced was peripheral blood. These receptors were collected from an elderly woman with acute or convalescent COVID-19. The CDR3 runs from the conserved cysteine through the conserved F or W. Each record gives: D gene, clone size, J gene, V gene, CDR3 DNA, CDR3 protein. D genes are given only for firm matches. Where a row states a size, it is once, few, many or the class of an expanded clone; other rows omit it.

NA,NA,TRBJ2-3,TRBV5-1,TGCGCCAGCAGCTTGGCGGGACTCTCCCTAGGCACAGATACGCAGTATTTT,CASSLAGLSLGTDTQYF
NA,NA,TRBJ1-2,TRBV5-1,TGCGCCAGCAGCTTGGAACCGGGGAATCAACATGGCTACACCTTC,CASSLEPGNQHGYTF
TRBD1,NA,TRBJ2-7,TRBV7-8,TGTGCCAGCAGCTTTTGGGGACAGGGGGCTTACGAGCAGTACTTC,CASSFWGQGAYEQYF
NA,few,TRBJ2-5,TRBV7-2,TGTGCCAGCAGCTTAGAAGGGAGGAAAGAGACCCAGTACTTC,CASSLEGRKETQYF
NA,NA,TRBJ1-4,TRBV29-1,TGCAGCGTACACGACAGGGAAAAACTGTTTTTT,CSVHDREKLFF
TRBD1,NA,TRBJ2-7,TRBV19,TGTGCCAGTAGTATAGGACAGGGGACCGGCGAGCAGTACTTC,CASSIGQGTGEQYF
NA,once,TRBJ1-1,TRBV7-9,TGTGCCAGCAGCTTAGGAGGACTCCCGAACACTGAAGCTTTCTTT,CASSLGGLPNTEAFF
TRBD1,NA,TRBJ1-4,TRBV7-9,TGTGCCAGCAGCTGGGGGGACAGGAGAACTAATGAAAAACTGTTTTTT,CASSWGDRRTNEKLFF
TRBD2,NA,TRBJ2-7,TRBV7-9,TGTGCCAGCAGCTTAGCTGGACTAGCCTTGGGGGAGCAGTACTTC,CASSLAGLALGEQYF
NA,NA,TRBJ1-3,TRBV5-5,TGTGCCAGCAGCATCGGGACACTTTCTGGAAACACCATATATTTT,CASSIGTLSGNTIYF
NA,NA,TRBJ1-1,TRBV19,TGTGCCAGTAGAGCTAGAGGAAACACTGAAGCTTTCTTT,CASRARGNTEAFF
TRBD1,NA,TRBJ2-2,TRBV10-2,TGCGCCAGCAGTGAACAGGGGAGACCTACCGGGGAGCTGTTTTTT,CASSEQGRPTGELFF
TRBD1,NA,TRBJ2-1,TRBV27,TGTGCCAGCAGTTTGTCCGGGACAGGGACTTACAATGAGCAGTTCTTC,CASSLSGTGTYNEQFF
TRBD2,few,TRBJ2-2,TRBV7-3,TGTGCCAGCAGCTCACTAGCGGGGACCGCGAACACCGGGGAGCTGTTTTTT,CASSSLAGTANTGELFF
TRBD1,NA,TRBJ1-2,TRBV7-2,TGTGCCAGCAGCGCGGGACAGGGAAACTATGGCTACACCTTC,CASSAGQGNYGYTF
NA,NA,TRBJ1-2,TRBV10-3,TGTGCCATCAGTGTCAGAAACTATGGCTACACCTTC,CAISVRNYGYTF
NA,few,TRBJ1-1,TRBV9,TGTGCCAGCAGCCCACAGGGACTACTTGAAGCTTTCTTT,CASSPQGLLEAFF
TRBD1,NA,TRBJ2-3,TRBV9,TGTGCCAGCAGCGTTGACAGGGATACAGATACGCAGTATTTT,CASSVDRDTDTQYF
TRBD1,once,TRBJ1-1,TRBV5-4,TGTGCCAGCAGCCAACAGGGGTTGAACACTGAAGCTTTCTTT,CASSQQGLNTEAFF
TRBD2,NA,TRBJ2-2,TRBV3-1/TRBV3-2,TGTGCCAGCAGCCCCCGGGCTAGCGGGAGATCCGGGGAGCTGTTTTTT,CASSPRASGRSGELFF
NA,NA,TRBJ2-1,TRBV12-3/TRBV12-4,TGTGCCAGCAGTTTGAGCAATGAGCAGTTCTTC,CASSLSNEQFF
NA,NA,TRBJ1-2,TRBV20-1,TGCAGTGCCAGTGACAGACTTGCTAACTATGGCTACACCTTC,CSASDRLANYGYTF
NA,NA,TRBJ1-5,TRBV30,TGTGCCTGGGACCGCGGACTGGCTAATCAGCCCCAGCATTTT,CAWDRGLANQPQHF
TRBD1,NA,TRBJ2-5,TRBV7-2,TGTGCCAGCAGCTTAGACAGGGGGTACCAAGAGACCCAGTACTTC,CASSLDRGYQETQYF
NA,NA,TRBJ2-3,TRBV25-1,TGTGCCAGCGGCTCAGATACGCAGTATTTT,CASGSDTQYF
NA,NA,TRBJ2-3,TRBV4-3,TGCGCCAGCAGCCCGCGGGGAGTAGGGACAGATACGCAGTATTTT,CASSPRGVGTDTQYF
NA,NA,TRBJ2-1,TRBV6-5,TGTGCCAGCAGAATTCGGGGAGGGGGATACAATGAGCAGTTCTTC,CASRIRGGGYNEQFF
NA,NA,TRBJ1-5,TRBV4-3,TGCGCCAGCAGCCAAGAAACGGGCCAGGGGCAGCCCCAGCATTTT,CASSQETGQGQPQHF
NA,NA,TRBJ1-1,TRBV6-2/TRBV6-3,TGTGCCAGCAGCCGGAGACGGTCTGAAGCTTTCTTT,CASSRRRSEAFF
TRBD1,NA,TRBJ1-4,TRBV9,TGTGCCAGCAGCGTAGGACAGGGGGCTGCTGAAAAACTGTTTTTT,CASSVGQGAAEKLFF
NA,NA,TRBJ1-2,TRBV7-2,TGTGCCAGCACCTCCCGAACGACCGGGGGGACAACCAACTATGGCTACACCTTC,CASTSRTTGGTTNYGYTF
NA,NA,TRBJ1-1,TRBV10-3,TGTGCCATCAGGTCAGGGGAAGGGACTGAAGCTTTCTTT,CAIRSGEGTEAFF
NA,NA,TRBJ2-5,TRBV5-4,TGTGCCAGCAGATCCACGGGACACAAAGAGACCCAGTACTTC,CASRSTGHKETQYF
TRBD2,NA,TRBJ2-3,TRBV4-3,TGCGCCAGCAGCCAAGATTTGGTACGGGGGGAAAGCACAGATACGCAGTATTTT,CASSQDLVRGESTDTQYF
NA,NA,TRBJ2-3,TRBV6-4,TGTGCCAGCAGTGAAGGTCCGGGGAGAGATACGCAGTATTTT,CASSEGPGRDTQYF
TRBD2,NA,TRBJ2-7,TRBV15,TGTGCCACCAGCAGGGAGCGGGGAGCCTACGAGCAGTACTTC,CATSRERGAYEQYF
TRBD1,once,TRBJ1-1,TRBV3-1/TRBV3-2,TGTGCCAGCAGCCATGGGGACAGGGGGACTGAAGCTTTCTTT,CASSHGDRGTEAFF
TRBD1,NA,TRBJ2-7,TRBV6-6,TGTGCCAGCAAATTTGGACAGGGTTCAAGCTCGTTCGAGCAGTACTTC,CASKFGQGSSSFEQYF
TRBD1,NA,TRBJ2-2,TRBV5-6,TGTGCCAGCAGAAATTTATACAGGGGGGCTACAACCGGGGAGCTGTTTTTT,CASRNLYRGATTGELFF
TRBD2,NA,TRBJ2-1,TRBV19,TGTGCCAGTAGTATCAGGACTAGCGGAAACAATGAGCAGTTCTTC,CASSIRTSGNNEQFF
TRBD2,NA,TRBJ2-2,TRBV2,TGTGCCAGCAGAAAAACGACTAGCCAGTCCGGGGAGCTGTTTTTT,CASRKTTSQSGELFF
NA,NA,TRBJ1-1,TRBV21-1,TGTGCCAGCAGCCCCCTGGCTTTCTTT,CASSPLAFF
TRBD1,NA,TRBJ1-5,TRBV19,TGTGCCAGTAGGGTAACAGGGGGCAATCAGCCCCAGCATTTT,CASRVTGGNQPQHF
TRBD1,NA,TRBJ2-2,TRBV7-3,TGTGCCAGCAGCTCCGGGACAGGCTCCGGGGAGCTGTTTTTT,CASSSGTGSGELFF
NA,NA,TRBJ2-7,TRBV7-3,TGTGCCAGCAGCTTAAGTCCAGGGCCCTACGAGCAGTACTTC,CASSLSPGPYEQYF
NA,NA,TRBJ2-3,TRBV5-1,TGCGCCAGCACGCACAGGACCATGGGGGATACGCAGTATTTT,CASTHRTMGDTQYF
TRBD1,NA,TRBJ1-6,TRBV27,TGTGCCAGCAGCCGGCCGACAGGGTTTAGTTCACCCCTCCACTTT,CASSRPTGFSSPLHF
TRBD1,NA,TRBJ1-2,TRBV25-1,TGTGCCAGCAGTGAACTGGGACAGGGCGGTCATCCCTATGGCTACACCTTC,CASSELGQGGHPYGYTF
NA,NA,TRBJ1-2,TRBV25-1,TGTGCCAGCAGTGAATGGGGGGGGAACTATGGCTACACCTTC,CASSEWGGNYGYTF
NA,NA,TRBJ1-1,TRBV2,TGTGCCACAAACAGGCTACCGAACACTGAAGCTTTCTTT,CATNRLPNTEAFF